The clone carrying this T cell receptor beta chain was seen a handful of times. Its antigen remains unknown. These data belong to a study of cytomegalovirus exposure and HLA in healthy donors. Whole-study findings and limits: Information on immune exposure was restricted to one variable (CMV serostatus).

The germline CDR1 and CDR2 sequences are MNHEY and SVGAGI. There are 12 residues in the CDR3. V was pared by 6 bases and J by 8 bases, with 13 bases between. Vbeta (60) and Jbeta (13) primers were used in the PCR. Some clones are missing from TCRdb's copy, which holds only in-frame ones; the method was immunoSEQ multiplex PCR. The data contain some 130,000 clones, roughly 70% of them seen just once; the ten biggest clones take up over 3%. The TCR comes from a man in his forties in good health and CMV-seronegative. Sequenced: PBMCs. V usage is TRBV6-5 and J usage is TRBJ1-2; D gene ambiguous. In nucleotides, the CDR3 is TGTGCCAGCAGGCCGCCTACGAGGGGCTACACCTTC. It specifies CASRPPTRGYTF.